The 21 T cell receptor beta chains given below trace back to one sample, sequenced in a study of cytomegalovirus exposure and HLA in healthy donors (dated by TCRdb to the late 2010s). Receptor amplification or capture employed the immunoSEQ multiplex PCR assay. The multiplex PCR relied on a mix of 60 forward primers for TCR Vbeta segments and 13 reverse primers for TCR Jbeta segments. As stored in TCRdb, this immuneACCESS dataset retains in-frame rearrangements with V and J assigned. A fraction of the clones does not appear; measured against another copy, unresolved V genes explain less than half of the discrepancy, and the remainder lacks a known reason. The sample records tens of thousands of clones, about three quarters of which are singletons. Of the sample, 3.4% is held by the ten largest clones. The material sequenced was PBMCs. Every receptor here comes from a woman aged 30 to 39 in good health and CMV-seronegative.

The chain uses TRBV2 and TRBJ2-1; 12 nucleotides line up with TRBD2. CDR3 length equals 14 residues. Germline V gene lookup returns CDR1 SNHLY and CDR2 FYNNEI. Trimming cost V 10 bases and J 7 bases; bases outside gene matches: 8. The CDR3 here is CANLRLAGENEQFF. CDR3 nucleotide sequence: TGTGCCAACCTTCGACTAGCGGGGGAAAATGAGCAGTTCTTC.

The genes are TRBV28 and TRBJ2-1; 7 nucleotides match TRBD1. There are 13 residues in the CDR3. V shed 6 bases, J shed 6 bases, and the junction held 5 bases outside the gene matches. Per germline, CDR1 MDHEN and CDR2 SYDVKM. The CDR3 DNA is TGTGCCAGCAGCCCCAGGGGGACCAATGAGCAGTTCTTC. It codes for CASSPRGTNEQFF.

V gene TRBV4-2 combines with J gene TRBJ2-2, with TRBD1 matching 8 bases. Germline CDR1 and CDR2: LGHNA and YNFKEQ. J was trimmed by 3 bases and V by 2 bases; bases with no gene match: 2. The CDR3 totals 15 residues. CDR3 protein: CASSQSTGDTGELFF. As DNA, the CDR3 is TGTGCCAGCAGCCAATCGACAGGGGACACCGGGGAGCTGTTTTTT.

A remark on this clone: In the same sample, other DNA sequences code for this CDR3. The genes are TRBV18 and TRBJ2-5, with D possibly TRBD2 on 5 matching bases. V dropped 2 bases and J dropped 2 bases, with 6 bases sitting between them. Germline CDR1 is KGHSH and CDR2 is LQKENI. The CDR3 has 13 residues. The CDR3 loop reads CASSPGLQETQYF. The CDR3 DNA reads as TGTGCCAGCTCACCAGGACTTCAAGAGACCCAGTACTTC.

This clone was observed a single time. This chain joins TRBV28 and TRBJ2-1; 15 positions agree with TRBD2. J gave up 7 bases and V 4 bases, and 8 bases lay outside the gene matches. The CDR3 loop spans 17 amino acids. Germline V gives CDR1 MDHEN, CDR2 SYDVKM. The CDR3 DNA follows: TGTGCCAGCAGTTCCTGGACTAGCGGGAGGGCATCGAATGAGCAGTTCTTC. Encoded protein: CASSSWTSGRASNEQFF.

The CDR3 nucleotides are TGTGCCTGGAGTGACAGCTCGGACAGGGGGCATAAACTGTTTTTT. Amino acids: CAWSDSSDRGHKLFF. The rearrangement joins TRBV30 to TRBJ1-4; TRBD1 aligns across 11 bases. Germline CDR1 is GTSNPN and CDR2 is SVGIG (reference sequence). V was clipped by 1 base and J by 11 bases; unmatched bases: 9. The CDR3 covers 15 residues.

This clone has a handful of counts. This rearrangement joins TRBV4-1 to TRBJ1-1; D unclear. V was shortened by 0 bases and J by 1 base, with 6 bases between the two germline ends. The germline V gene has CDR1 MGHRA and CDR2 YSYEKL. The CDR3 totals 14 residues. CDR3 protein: CASSQDRGNTEAFF. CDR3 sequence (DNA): TGCGCCAGCAGCCAAGATCGCGGGAACACTGAAGCTTTCTTT.

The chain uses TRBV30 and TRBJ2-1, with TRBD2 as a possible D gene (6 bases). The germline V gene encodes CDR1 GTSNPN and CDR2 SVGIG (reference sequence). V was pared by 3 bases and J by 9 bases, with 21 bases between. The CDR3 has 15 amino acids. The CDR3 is CAWRGDSTVGSEQFF. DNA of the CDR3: TGTGCCTGGAGGGGGGACTCTACAGTGGGCAGTGAGCAGTTCTTC.

CDR3 DNA: TGTGCCACGAAAGAGGACGGAGGATACTCCTACGAGCAGTACTTC. Translation gives CATKEDGGYSYEQYF. The V and J genes are TRBV10-3 and TRBJ2-7; D might be TRBD2 (5 bases). The germline V gene encodes CDR1 ENHRY and CDR2 SYGVKD. The length of the CDR3 is 15 residues. Trimming left V 10 bases short and J 0 bases short, with 19 bases between.

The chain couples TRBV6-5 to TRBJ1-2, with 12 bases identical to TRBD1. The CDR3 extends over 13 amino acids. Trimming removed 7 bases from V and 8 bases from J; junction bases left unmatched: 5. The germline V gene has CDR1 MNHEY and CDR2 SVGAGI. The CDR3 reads CASKGTGGRGYTF. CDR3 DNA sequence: TGTGCCAGCAAGGGGACAGGGGGCCGGGGCTACACCTTC.

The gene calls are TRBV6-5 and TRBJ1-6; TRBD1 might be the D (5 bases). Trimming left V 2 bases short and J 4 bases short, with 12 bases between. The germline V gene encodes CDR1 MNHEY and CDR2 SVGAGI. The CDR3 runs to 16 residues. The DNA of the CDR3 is TGTGCCAGCAGTTACGGCGGGGACGGATATAATTCACCCCTCCACTTT. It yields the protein CASSYGGDGYNSPLHF.

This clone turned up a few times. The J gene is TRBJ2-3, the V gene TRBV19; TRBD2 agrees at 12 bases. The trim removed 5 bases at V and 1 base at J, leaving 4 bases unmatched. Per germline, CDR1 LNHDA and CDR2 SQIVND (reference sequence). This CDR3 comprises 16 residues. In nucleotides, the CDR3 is TGTGCCAGTAGTCTTCGACTAGCGGGGGGCACAGATACGCAGTATTTT. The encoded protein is CASSLRLAGGTDTQYF.

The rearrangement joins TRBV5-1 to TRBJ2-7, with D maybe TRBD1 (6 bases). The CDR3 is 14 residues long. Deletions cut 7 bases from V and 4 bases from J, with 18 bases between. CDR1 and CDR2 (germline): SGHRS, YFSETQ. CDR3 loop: CASPQAQGLYEQYF. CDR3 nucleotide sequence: TGCGCCAGCCCTCAGGCGCAGGGGTTATACGAGCAGTACTTC.

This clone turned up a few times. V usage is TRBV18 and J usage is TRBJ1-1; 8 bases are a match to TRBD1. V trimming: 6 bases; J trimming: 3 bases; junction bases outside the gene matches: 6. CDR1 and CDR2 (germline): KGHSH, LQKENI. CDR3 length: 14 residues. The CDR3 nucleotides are TGTGCCAGCTCTGGACAGGGACGGGACACTGAAGCTTTCTTT. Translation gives CASSGQGRDTEAFF.

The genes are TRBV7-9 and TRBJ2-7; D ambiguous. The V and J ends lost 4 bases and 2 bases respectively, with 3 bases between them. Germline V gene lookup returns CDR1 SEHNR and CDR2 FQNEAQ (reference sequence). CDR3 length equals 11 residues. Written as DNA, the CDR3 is TGTGCCAGCAGCTCTGCCTACGAGCAGTACTTC. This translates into CASSSAYEQYF.

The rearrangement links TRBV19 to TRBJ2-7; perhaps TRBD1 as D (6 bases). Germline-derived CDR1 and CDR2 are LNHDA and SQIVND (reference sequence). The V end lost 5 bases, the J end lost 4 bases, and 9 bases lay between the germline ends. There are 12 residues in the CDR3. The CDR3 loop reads CASSSRGYEQYF. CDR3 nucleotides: TGTGCCAGTAGTTCGAGGGGGTACGAGCAGTACTTC.

The CDR3 nucleotides read TGTGCCAGCAGCACATACTACAGGGGCGCGAACACCGGGGAGCTGTTTTTT. Translating it yields CASSTYYRGANTGELFF. The chain recombines TRBV21-1 with TRBJ2-2; the D call in the table, TRBD1, was not verified against the DNA. TRBV21-1 is labeled a pseudogene. There are 17 residues in the CDR3.

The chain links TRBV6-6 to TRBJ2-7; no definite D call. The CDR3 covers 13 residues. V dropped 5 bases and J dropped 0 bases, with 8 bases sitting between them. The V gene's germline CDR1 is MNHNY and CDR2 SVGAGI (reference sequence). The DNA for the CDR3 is TGTGCCAGCAGTCTAAGCTTCTCCTACGAGCAGTACTTC. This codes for CASSLSFSYEQYF.

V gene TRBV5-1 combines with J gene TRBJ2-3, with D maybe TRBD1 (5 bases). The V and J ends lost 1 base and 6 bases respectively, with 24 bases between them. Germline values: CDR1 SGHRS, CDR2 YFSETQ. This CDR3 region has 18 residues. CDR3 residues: CASSLRGGIRERADTQYF. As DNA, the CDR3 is TGCGCCAGCAGCTTGAGGGGTGGGATTAGGGAAAGAGCCGATACGCAGTATTTT.

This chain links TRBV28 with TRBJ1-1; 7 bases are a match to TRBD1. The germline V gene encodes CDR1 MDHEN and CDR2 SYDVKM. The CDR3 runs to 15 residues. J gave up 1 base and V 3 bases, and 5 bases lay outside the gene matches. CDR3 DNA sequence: TGTGCCAGCAGTTTTCCCCAGGGGGAGAACACTGAAGCTTTCTTT. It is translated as CASSFPQGENTEAFF.

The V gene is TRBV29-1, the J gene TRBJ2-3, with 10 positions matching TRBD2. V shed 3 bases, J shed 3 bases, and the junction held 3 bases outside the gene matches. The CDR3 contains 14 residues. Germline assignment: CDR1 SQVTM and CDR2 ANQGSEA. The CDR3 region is CSVDPSGSTDTQYF. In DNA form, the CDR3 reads TGCAGCGTTGACCCTAGCGGGAGTACAGATACGCAGTATTTT.